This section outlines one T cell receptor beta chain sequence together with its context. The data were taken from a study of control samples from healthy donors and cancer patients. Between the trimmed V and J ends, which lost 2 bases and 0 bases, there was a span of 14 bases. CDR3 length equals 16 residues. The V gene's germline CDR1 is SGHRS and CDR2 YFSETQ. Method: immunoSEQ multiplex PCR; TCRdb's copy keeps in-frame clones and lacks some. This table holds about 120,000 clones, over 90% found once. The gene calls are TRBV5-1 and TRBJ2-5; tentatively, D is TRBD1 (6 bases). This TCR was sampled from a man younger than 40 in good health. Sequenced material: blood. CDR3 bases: TGCGCCAGCAGCTTCCTAGGGGGTGAATACCAAGAGACCCAGTACTTC. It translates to CASSFLGGEYQETQYF.